This T cell receptor (beta chain) was retrieved from a study of T cells after yellow fever vaccination. Study-wide results and limits: Reappearing after the booster were most of the clones from primary vaccination (96% CD4, 70% to 90% CD8).

This clonotype appeared a few times. What it recognizes is unknown. V gave up 5 bases and J gave up 0 bases; unmatched junction bases: 7. The germline CDR1 and CDR2 sequences are SGHVS and FQNEAQ. The CDR3 is 16 amino acids. One entry per CDR3 protein results from TCRdb running MiXCR on the 5' RACE reads. The sample consists of more than 300,000 distinct CDR3 sequences, around 11% of them appearing once. Sequences were derived from CD4+ T cells sorted from PBMCs, sampled 45 days after the yellow fever booster vaccination. This TCR was recovered from a young man who received the YFV17D yellow fever vaccine. The gene calls are TRBV7-8 and TRBJ1-3, with 7 positions matching TRBD1. The CDR3 DNA is TGTGCCAGCAGCCCACCGGGACAGAGCTCTGGAAACACCATATATTTT. It codes for CASSPPGQSSGNTIYF.